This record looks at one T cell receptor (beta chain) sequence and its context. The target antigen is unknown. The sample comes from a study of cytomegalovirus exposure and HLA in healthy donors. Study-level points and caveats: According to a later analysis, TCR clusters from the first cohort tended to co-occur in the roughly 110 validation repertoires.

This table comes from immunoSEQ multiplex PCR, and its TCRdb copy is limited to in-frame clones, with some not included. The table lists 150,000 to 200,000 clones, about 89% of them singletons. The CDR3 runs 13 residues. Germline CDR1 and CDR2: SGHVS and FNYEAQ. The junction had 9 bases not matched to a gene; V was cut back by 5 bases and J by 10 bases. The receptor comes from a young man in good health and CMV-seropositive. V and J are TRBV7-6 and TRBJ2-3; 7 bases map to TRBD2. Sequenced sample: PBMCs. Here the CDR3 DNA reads TGTGCCAGCAGCCCCTCGCGGGGAGGGGCGCAGTATTTT. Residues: CASSPSRGGAQYF. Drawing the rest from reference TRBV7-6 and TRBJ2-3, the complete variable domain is GAGVSQSPRYKVTKRGQDVALRCDPISGHVSLYWYRQALGQGPEFLTYFNYEAQQDKSGLPNDRFSAERPEGSISTLTIQRTEQRDSAMYRCASSPSRGGAQYFGPGTRLTVL.